A single sample gave rise to the 8 T cell receptor beta chains below, sequenced in a study of T cells after yellow fever vaccination. A single record per CDR3 protein comes from TCRdb applying MiXCR to the 5' RACE reads. This sample has hundreds of thousands of distinct CDR3 sequences, with around 16% found just once. The sample here was PBMCs, taken 4 to 5 days after the first yellow fever vaccination. The receptors were sampled from a man younger than 30 who received the YFV17D yellow fever vaccine.

The genes are TRBV9 and TRBJ1-5, with D hard to call. The CDR3 runs to 15 residues. The germline V gene encodes CDR1 SGDLS and CDR2 YYNGEE. Deletions cut 5 bases from V and 2 bases from J, with 14 bases between. CDR3 sequence (DNA): TGTGCCAGCAGTTCCCCCGGGGTTGGCAATCAGCCCCAGCATTTT. Amino acid sequence: CASSSPGVGNQPQHF.

This clonotype was picked up many times. The chain joins TRBV7-2 to TRBJ2-7, with D unresolved. The V gene lost 3 bases and the J gene lost 2 bases, with 8 bases spanning the gap. This CDR3 has 13 amino acids. Germline values: CDR1 SGHTA, CDR2 FQGNSA. The chain's CDR3 is CASSLDGTYEQYV. The CDR3 DNA reads as TGTGCCAGCAGCTTGGACGGTACCTACGAGCAGTACGTC.

This clonotype was detected only a few times. The chain uses TRBV6-2 or TRBV6-3 and TRBJ2-3, with a weak D call TRBD2 (6 bases). V was trimmed by 8 bases and J by 14 bases, leaving 17 bases between them. CDR1 is MNHEY and CDR2 is SVGEGT in the germline V gene. This CDR3 is 11 amino acids long. In nucleotides, the CDR3 is TGTGCCAGCGGATCGACTAGGGTGGCGTATTTT. Residues: CASGSTRVAYF.

The J gene is TRBJ2-1, the V gene TRBV19; TRBD2 is a possible D gene (6 bases). The germline CDR1 and CDR2 sequences are LNHDA and SQIVND (reference sequence). The CDR3 sequence is 12 residues long. The V end lost 7 bases, the J end lost 7 bases, and 11 bases lay between the germline ends. As DNA, the CDR3 is TGTGCCAGTACCTTTGGGGGGAATGAGCAGTTCTTC. This codes for CASTFGGNEQFF.

The rearrangement links TRBV7-9 to TRBJ2-7; the D gene is possibly TRBD1 (5 bases). CDR1 and CDR2 (germline): SEHNR, FQNEAQ (reference sequence). Trimming took off 5 bases at V and 3 bases at J, with 14 bases between the two ends. This CDR3 comprises 14 residues. The CDR3 nucleotides are TGTGCCAGCAGCGGGCAGGGTCATCGCTACGAGCAGTACTTC. Translated: CASSGQGHRYEQYF.

The chain combines TRBV20-1 with TRBJ1-1; 7 nucleotides line up with TRBD1. The junction had 8 bases not matched to a gene; V was cut back by 6 bases and J by 1 base. From germline, CDR1 is DFQATT and CDR2 SNEGSKA (reference sequence). The CDR3 extends over 14 amino acids. CDR3 DNA sequence: TGCAGTGCAATAAGAGGGACAGCGAACACTGAAGCTTTCTTT. Protein sequence: CSAIRGTANTEAFF.

The V and J genes are TRBV6-1 and TRBJ1-2; 7 bases match TRBD1. The CDR3 spans 17 residues. From germline, CDR1 is MNHNS and CDR2 SASEGT. Losses at the gene ends were 5 bases for V and 4 bases for J; bases not matched to a gene: 16. The chain's CDR3 is CASSKTGRDTRSYGYTF. The DNA of the CDR3 is TGTGCCAGCAGTAAGACAGGGCGGGATACAAGGAGCTATGGCTACACCTTC.

The V gene is TRBV7-9, the J gene TRBJ1-5, with D possibly being TRBD1 (5 bases). V lost 3 bases, J lost 7 bases, and 13 bases lay in between. This CDR3 contains 14 residues. Germline V gene sequence: CDR1 SEHNR, CDR2 FQNEAQ (reference sequence). CDR3 nucleotide sequence: TGTGCCAGCAGCTTCGCGGGACTTCGGCAGCCCCAGCATTTT. It yields the protein CASSFAGLRQPQHF.